Following are 27 T cell receptor beta chains from one sample sequenced in a study of shared clonotypes between healthy human individuals. Profiled with immunoSEQ multiplex PCR; TCRdb holds only in-frame clones, not every one. Of about 2 million clones listed, 90% to 95% are singletons. The sample consisted of naive CD4+ T cells sorted from blood. The subset: CD45RA+ positively selected. The receptors originated from a man aged 18 to 35 in good health.

The J gene is TRBJ2-1, the V gene TRBV6-4; 11 nucleotides align to TRBD2. Unmatched junction bases numbered 6, after V lost 3 bases and J lost 8 bases. The CDR3 totals 15 residues. The germline V gene has CDR1 MRHNA and CDR2 SNTAGT. The CDR3 spells CASSETSGTSDEQFF. Written as DNA, the CDR3 is TGTGCCAGCAGTGAGACTAGCGGGACTTCCGATGAGCAGTTCTTC.

J is TRBJ2-7 and V is TRBV5-4; 11 positions match TRBD1. In germline, CDR1 is SGHNT, CDR2 YYREEE (reference sequence). V lost 6 bases, J lost 0 bases, and 5 bases stayed unmatched. This CDR3 is built from 15 residues. This CDR3 reads CASTSGQGASYEQYF. DNA for the CDR3: TGTGCCAGCACCTCCGGACAGGGGGCCTCCTACGAGCAGTACTTC.

The chain couples TRBV30 to TRBJ2-3; D perhaps matches TRBD2 (6 bases). This CDR3 is 13 amino acids long. Between the trimmed V and J ends, which lost 8 bases and 1 base, there was a span of 13 bases. In germline, CDR1 is GTSNPN, CDR2 SVGIG (reference sequence). The CDR3 nucleotides read TGTGCCGGAGGGCGGGAAGGCACAGATACGCAGTATTTT. Its translation: CAGGREGTDTQYF. The full variable domain, in which reference TRBV30 and TRBJ2-3 provide the parts outside the CDR3, is SQTIHQWPATLVQPVGSPLSLECTVEGTSNPNLYWYRQAAGRGLQLLFYSVGIGQISSEVPQNLSASRPQDRQFILSSKKLLLSDSGFYLCAGGREGTDTQYFGPGTRLTVL.

A word on this clone: The same CDR3 is also encoded by other DNA sequences in this sample. This sequence joins TRBV19 and TRBJ2-6; possibly TRBD2 for D (5 bases). Germline assignment: CDR1 LNHDA and CDR2 SQIVND (reference sequence). V lost 7 bases and J 4 bases, leaving 11 bases between the germline ends. The CDR3 is made up of 14 amino acids. The CDR3 protein is CASNRGSGANVLTF. For the CDR3, the DNA is TGTGCCAGTAATCGAGGGTCCGGGGCCAACGTCCTGACTTTC.

The CDR3 DNA follows: TGTGCCAGCTCACCTGCAGGGGGCCCTGGAAACACCATATATTTT. Translated, it gives CASSPAGGPGNTIYF. V usage is TRBV18 and J usage is TRBJ1-3, with TRBD1 identical over 8 bases. The V gene end was trimmed by 3 bases and the J gene end by 2 bases; junction bases not matched to a gene: 3. The germline V gene encodes CDR1 KGHSH and CDR2 LQKENI. The CDR3 is made up of 15 amino acids.

This clone came up once. The V and J genes are TRBV4-1 and TRBJ2-3; 12 bases are shared with TRBD2. This CDR3 spans 17 amino acids. V trimming: 4 bases; J trimming: 4 bases; junction bases outside the gene matches: 9. From germline, CDR1 is MGHRA and CDR2 YSYEKL. The CDR3 here is CASSPTPSGGAADTQYF. In nucleotides, the CDR3 is TGCGCCAGCAGCCCCACCCCTAGCGGGGGGGCAGCAGATACGCAGTATTTT.

This chain uses TRBV10-3 with TRBJ2-1, with 9 bases aligning to TRBD1. Trimming cost V 6 bases and J 3 bases; bases outside gene matches: 6. CDR1 and CDR2 (germline): ENHRY, SYGVKD. The CDR3 runs to 15 residues. The CDR3 nucleotides read TGTGCCATCAGCCGGGGACAGGGCGACTACAATGAGCAGTTCTTC. This encodes CAISRGQGDYNEQFF.

The V call is TRBV30, the J call TRBJ2-1, with 9 bases matching TRBD2. Germline lookup yields CDR1 GTSNPN and CDR2 SVGIG (reference sequence). The CDR3 totals 16 residues. V was pared by 0 bases and J by 2 bases, with 5 bases of the junction left unmatched. This CDR3 reads CAWSVRGRVAYNEQFF. The CDR3 DNA reads as TGTGCCTGGAGTGTACGCGGGAGGGTGGCCTACAATGAGCAGTTCTTC.

This chain links TRBV6-1 with TRBJ1-1; D is unresolved. Trimming removed 5 bases at V and 4 bases at J, with 14 bases between. This CDR3 has 14 amino acids. Germline CDR1 and CDR2: MNHNS and SASEGT. The CDR3, as DNA: TGTGCCAGCAGTTCACTTATAGAACGCACTGAAGCTTTCTTT. This sequence encodes CASSSLIERTEAFF.

Only one count was recorded for this clone. The chain employs TRBV5-1 and TRBJ2-2; 8 nucleotides line up with TRBD2. Germline assignment: CDR1 SGHRS and CDR2 YFSETQ. V shed 1 base, J shed 0 bases, and the junction held 5 bases outside the gene matches. The CDR3 has 17 amino acids. As DNA, the CDR3 is TGCGCCAGCAGCTTGAGGCCTAGCGGGTCGAACACCGGGGAGCTGTTTTTT. This translates into CASSLRPSGSNTGELFF.

The chain links TRBV10-1 to TRBJ1-6, with D perhaps TRBD1 (5 bases). The ends were cut back, 4 bases at V and 7 bases at J, with 8 bases in the middle. The CDR3 has 13 residues. The V gene's germline CDR1 is WNHNN and CDR2 SYGVQD (reference sequence). CDR3 nucleotides: TGCGCCAGCAGTGGACAGACCAATTCACCCCTCCACTTT. Its protein is CASSGQTNSPLHF.

The V call is TRBV6-1, the J call TRBJ2-3, with D unresolved. Germline values: CDR1 MNHNS, CDR2 SASEGT. This CDR3 region has 13 residues. Trimming shortened V by 7 bases and J by 7 bases, and 15 bases separated the two germline ends. CDR3 nucleotide sequence: TGTGCCAGCAAGAACCCGGGCGCATATACGCAGTATTTT. Its protein is CASKNPGAYTQYF.

The chain is built from TRBV6-6 and TRBJ2-7; TRBD1 aligns across 7 bases. This CDR3 region has 14 residues. Per germline, CDR1 MNHNY and CDR2 SVGAGI (reference sequence). V lost 5 bases to trimming and J lost 6 bases; unmatched junction nucleotides: 10. The CDR3 here is CASSQGQPPGEQYF. CDR3 DNA: TGTGCCAGCAGTCAGGGACAGCCCCCGGGCGAGCAGTACTTC.

The J gene is TRBJ1-4, the V gene TRBV7-2; the match to TRBD1 covers 7 bases. Losses at the gene ends were 5 bases for V and 8 bases for J; bases not matched to a gene: 11. The CDR3 extends over 15 amino acids. Germline CDR1 SGHTA, CDR2 FQGNSA. The CDR3 sequence is CASSRTGALQEKLFF. The CDR3 coding sequence is TGTGCCAGCAGCCGTACAGGGGCCCTGCAAGAAAAACTGTTTTTT.

This rearrangement joins TRBV7-3 to TRBJ1-5, with no clear D. The CDR3 is 16 residues long. Trimming shortened V by 5 bases and J by 1 base, and 15 bases separated the two germline ends. Germline V gene sequence: CDR1 SGHTA, CDR2 FQGTGA. This chain's CDR3 is CASSIEEFWSNQPQHF. CDR3 coding DNA: TGTGCCAGCAGCATTGAAGAGTTTTGGAGCAATCAGCCCCAGCATTTT.

The gene calls are TRBV10-3 and TRBJ1-1; the D is unclear. CDR1 ENHRY and CDR2 SYGVKD come from the germline V gene. This CDR3 is 13 amino acids long. V dropped 4 bases and J dropped 3 bases, with 9 bases sitting between them. CDR3 sequence (DNA): TGTGCCATCAGTGGTACTGGGGACACTGAAGCTTTCTTT. Its protein is CAISGTGDTEAFF.

In this sample, this clone turned up a few times. The chain joins TRBV5-1 to TRBJ2-2, with 11 bases fitting TRBD2. V lost 0 bases to trimming and J lost 2 bases; unmatched junction nucleotides: 6. Germline values: CDR1 SGHRS, CDR2 YFSETQ. The CDR3 has 18 residues. CDR3 region: CASSLVSLAGGNTGELFF. The CDR3 DNA is TGCGCCAGCAGCTTGGTTTCGCTAGCGGGGGGCAACACCGGGGAGCTGTTTTTT.

The rearrangement joins TRBV28 to TRBJ1-3, with 10 bases lining up with TRBD1. V lost 5 bases and J lost 0; bases outside the gene matches: 10. From germline, CDR1 is MDHEN and CDR2 SYDVKM. The CDR3 is 18 residues long. The CDR3 DNA follows: TGTGCCAGCAGTCCTTCGGACAGGGGGTTCTACTCTGGAAACACCATATATTTT. Its translation is CASSPSDRGFYSGNTIYF.

This rearrangement joins TRBV6-6 to TRBJ2-1; D gene ambiguous. Looked up from germline, CDR1 is MNHNY and CDR2 is SVGAGI (reference sequence). The CDR3 spans 12 residues. V gave up 6 bases and J gave up 9 bases, with 12 bases separating them. As DNA, the CDR3 is TGTGCCAGCAGGAGTAAGCTCGGTGAGCAGTTCTTC. This translates into CASRSKLGEQFF.

The chain is built from TRBV5-1 and TRBJ1-4; 8 bases are a match to TRBD1. Unmatched junction bases numbered 7, after V lost 4 bases and J lost 5 bases. The CDR3 runs 15 residues. Looked up from germline, CDR1 is SGHRS and CDR2 is YFSETQ. The DNA for the CDR3 is TGCGCCAGCAGCAGCGGACAGGGTGTAAATGAAAAACTGTTTTTT. Protein sequence: CASSSGQGVNEKLFF.

The chain combines TRBV30 with TRBJ1-2; TRBD1 matches 10 bases. Unmatched junction bases numbered 9, after V lost 3 bases and J lost 5 bases. Germline values: CDR1 GTSNPN, CDR2 SVGIG (reference sequence). The CDR3 runs 15 residues. CDR3 DNA sequence: TGTGCCTGGAGCGTGGGACAGGGGTTCGGTTATGGCTACACCTTC. Translated, it gives CAWSVGQGFGYGYTF.

V usage is TRBV7-8 and J usage is TRBJ2-1; 12 nucleotides agree with TRBD2. This CDR3 is 15 amino acids long. Trimming removed 5 bases from V and 4 bases from J; junction bases left unmatched: 3. Germline V gene data show CDR1 as SGHVS and CDR2 as FQNEAQ. CDR3 in amino acids: CASSVTSGSYNEQFF. CDR3 in DNA: TGTGCCAGCAGCGTGACTAGCGGGAGTTACAATGAGCAGTTCTTC.

The J gene is TRBJ1-1, the V gene TRBV6-5; TRBD1 is a possible D gene (6 bases). Trimming removed 11 bases from V and 6 bases from J, with 13 bases in between. The CDR3 sequence is 11 residues long. Germline V gene lookup returns CDR1 MNHEY and CDR2 SVGAGI. For the CDR3, the DNA is TGTGCCGCCAAACAGGGTCCTGAAGCTTTCTTT. Its protein product is CAAKQGPEAFF.

The chain has TRBV11-2 and TRBJ2-7; TRBD2 is a possible D gene (5 bases). This CDR3 is 13 amino acids long. The V and J ends lost 6 bases and 3 bases respectively, with 12 bases between them. In germline, CDR1 is SGHAT, CDR2 FQNNGV. CDR3 residues: CASSPGVDYEQYF. CDR3 DNA sequence: TGTGCCAGCAGTCCCGGGGTGGACTACGAGCAGTACTTC.

This clone turned up a few times. The chain is built from TRBV30 and TRBJ2-5; a weak D match, TRBD2 (6 bases). V lost 1 base to trimming and J lost 2 bases, with 14 bases between them. Germline values: CDR1 GTSNPN, CDR2 SVGIG (reference sequence). The CDR3 runs 15 residues. CDR3 in DNA: TGTGCCTGGAGTGACCCCCGGCGGGGACAAGAGACCCAGTACTTC. Encoded protein: CAWSDPRRGQETQYF. The full variable domain, rest sourced from reference TRBV30 and TRBJ2-5, is SQTIHQWPATLVQPVGSPLSLECTVEGTSNPNLYWYRQAAGRGLQLLFYSVGIGQISSEVPQNLSASRPQDRQFILSSKKLLLSDSGFYLCAWSDPRRGQETQYFGPGTRLLVL.

The table lists this clone with a few counts. The chain couples TRBV4-1 to TRBJ1-1; 7 bases are a match to TRBD1. V gave up 5 bases and J gave up 5 bases; unmatched junction bases: 11. The CDR3 has 15 residues. Germline CDR1 reads MGHRA; CDR2 reads YSYEKL. CDR3 nucleotide sequence: TGCGCCAGCAGCGACCGACAGGGAGGAAGGACTGAAGCTTTCTTT. This encodes CASSDRQGGRTEAFF.

Only one count was recorded for this clone. The gene calls are TRBV7-9 and TRBJ2-7; 8 bases line up with TRBD1. Per germline, CDR1 SEHNR and CDR2 FQNEAQ (reference sequence). V shed 5 bases and J 0 bases; nucleotides not matched to a gene: 6. The CDR3 extends over 15 amino acids. As DNA, the CDR3 is TGTGCCAGCAGCGATTGGGACAGGAGCTCCTACGAGCAGTACTTC. Its protein product is CASSDWDRSSYEQYF.